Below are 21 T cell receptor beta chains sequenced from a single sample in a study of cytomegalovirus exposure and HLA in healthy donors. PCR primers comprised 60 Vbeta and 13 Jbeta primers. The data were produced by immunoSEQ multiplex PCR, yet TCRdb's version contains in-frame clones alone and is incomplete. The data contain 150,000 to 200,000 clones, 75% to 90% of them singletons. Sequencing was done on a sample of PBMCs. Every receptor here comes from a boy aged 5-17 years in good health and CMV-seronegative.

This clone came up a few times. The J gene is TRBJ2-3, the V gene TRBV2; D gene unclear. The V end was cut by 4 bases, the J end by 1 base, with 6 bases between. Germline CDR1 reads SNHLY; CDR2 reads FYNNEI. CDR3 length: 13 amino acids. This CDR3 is CASSGARTDTQYF. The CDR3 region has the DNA TGTGCCAGCAGTGGGGCCCGCACAGATACGCAGTATTTT. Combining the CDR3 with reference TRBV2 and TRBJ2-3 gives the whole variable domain EPEVTQTPSHQVTQMGQEVILRCVPISNHLYFYWYRQILGQKVEFLVSFYNNEISEKSEIFDDQFSVERPDGSNFTLKIRSTKLEDSAMYFCASSGARTDTQYFGPGTRLTVL.

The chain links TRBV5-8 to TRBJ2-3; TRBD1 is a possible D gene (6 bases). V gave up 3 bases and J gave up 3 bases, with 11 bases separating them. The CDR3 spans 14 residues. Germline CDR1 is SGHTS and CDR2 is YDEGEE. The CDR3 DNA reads TGTGCCAGCAGCTCACTACAGGGAACAGATACGCAGTATTTT. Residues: CASSSLQGTDTQYF.

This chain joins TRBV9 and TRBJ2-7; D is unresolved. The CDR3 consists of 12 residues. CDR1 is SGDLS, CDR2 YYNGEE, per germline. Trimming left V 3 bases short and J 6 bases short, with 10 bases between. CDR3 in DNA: TGTGCCAGCAGCGGTACGCCCGGCGAGCAGTACTTC. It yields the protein CASSGTPGEQYF.

Here the CDR3 reads CASSLASGREYFGYTF. CDR3 nucleotide sequence: TGTGCCAGCAGCTTGGCGTCAGGGCGAGAATATTTTGGCTACACCTTC. The chain couples TRBV5-4 to TRBJ1-2; maybe TRBD1 (5 bases). Germline lookup yields CDR1 SGHNT and CDR2 YYREEE (reference sequence). The CDR3 is 16 amino acids. V was shortened by 0 bases and J by 7 bases, with 19 bases between the two germline ends.

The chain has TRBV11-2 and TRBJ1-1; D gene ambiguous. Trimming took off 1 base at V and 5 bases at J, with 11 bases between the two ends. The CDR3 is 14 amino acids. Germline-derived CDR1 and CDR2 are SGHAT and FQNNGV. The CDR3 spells CASSLGGGWTEAFF. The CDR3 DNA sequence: TGTGCCAGCAGCTTAGGGGGAGGGTGGACTGAAGCTTTCTTT.

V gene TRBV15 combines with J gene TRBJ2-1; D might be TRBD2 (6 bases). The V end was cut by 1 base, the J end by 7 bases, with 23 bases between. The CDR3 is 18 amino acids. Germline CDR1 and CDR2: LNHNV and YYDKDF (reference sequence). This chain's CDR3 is CATSRVGGTGGRRNEQFF. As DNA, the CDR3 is TGTGCCACCAGCAGAGTTGGGGGGACTGGCGGTCGGAGGAATGAGCAGTTCTTC.

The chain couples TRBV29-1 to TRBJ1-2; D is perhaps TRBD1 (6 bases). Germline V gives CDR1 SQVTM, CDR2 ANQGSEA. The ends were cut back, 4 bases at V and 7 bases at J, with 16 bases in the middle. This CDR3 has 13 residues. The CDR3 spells CSVAGGASRGYTF. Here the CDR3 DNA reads TGCAGCGTTGCGGGGGGCGCCTCGCGTGGCTACACCTTC.

The CDR3 loop reads CASSRRGSRGEGYTF. Here the CDR3 DNA reads TGTGCCAGCAGCCGCAGGGGAAGCAGGGGAGAAGGCTACACCTTC. The chain uses TRBV11-2 and TRBJ1-2, with a tentative D call TRBD1 (6 bases). V lost 5 bases and J lost 8, with 21 bases in between. The germline CDR1 and CDR2 sequences are SGHAT and FQNNGV. The CDR3 runs 15 residues.

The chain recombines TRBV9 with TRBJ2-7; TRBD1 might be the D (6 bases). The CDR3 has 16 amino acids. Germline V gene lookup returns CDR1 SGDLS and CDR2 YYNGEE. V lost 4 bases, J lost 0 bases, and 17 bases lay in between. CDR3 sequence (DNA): TGTGCCAGCAGCCCGGCCCCCGGACAGACCTCCTACGAGCAGTACTTC. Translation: CASSPAPGQTSYEQYF. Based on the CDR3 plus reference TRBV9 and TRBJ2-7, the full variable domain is DSGVTQTPKHLITATGQRVTLRCSPRSGDLSVYWYQQSLDQGLQFLIQYYNGEERAKGNILERFSAQQFPDLHSELNLSSLELGDSALYFCASSPAPGQTSYEQYFGPGTRLTVT.

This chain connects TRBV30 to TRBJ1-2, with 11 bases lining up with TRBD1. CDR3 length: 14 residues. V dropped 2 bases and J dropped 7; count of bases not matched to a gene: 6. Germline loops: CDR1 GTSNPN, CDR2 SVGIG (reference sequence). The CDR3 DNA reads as TGTGCCTGGAGTCAAGGACAGGGGGCTTTTGGCTACACCTTC. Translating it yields CAWSQGQGAFGYTF.

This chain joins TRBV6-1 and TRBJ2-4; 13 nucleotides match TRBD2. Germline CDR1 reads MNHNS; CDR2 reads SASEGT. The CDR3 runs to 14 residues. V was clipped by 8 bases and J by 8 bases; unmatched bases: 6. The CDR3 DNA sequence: TGTGCCAGCCTACTAGCGGGGGGGTGGGACATTCAGTACTTC. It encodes CASLLAGGWDIQYF.

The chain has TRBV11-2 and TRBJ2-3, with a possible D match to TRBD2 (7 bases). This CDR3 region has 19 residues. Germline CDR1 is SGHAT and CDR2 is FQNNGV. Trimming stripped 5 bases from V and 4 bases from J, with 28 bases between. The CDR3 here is CASSTRLRGSSEGADTQYF. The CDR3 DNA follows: TGTGCCAGCAGCACCCGCTTGCGGGGGTCCTCTGAGGGGGCAGATACGCAGTATTTT.

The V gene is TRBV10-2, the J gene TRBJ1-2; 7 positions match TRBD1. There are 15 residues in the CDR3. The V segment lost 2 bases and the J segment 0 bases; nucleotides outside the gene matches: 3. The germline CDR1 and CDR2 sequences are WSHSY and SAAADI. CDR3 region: CASSEVQGANYGYTF. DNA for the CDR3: TGCGCCAGCAGTGAGGTGCAGGGGGCTAACTATGGCTACACCTTC.

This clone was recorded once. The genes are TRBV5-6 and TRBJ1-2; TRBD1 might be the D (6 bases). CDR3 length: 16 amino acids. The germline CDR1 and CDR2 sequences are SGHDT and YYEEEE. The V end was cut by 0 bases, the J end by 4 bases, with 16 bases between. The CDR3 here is CASSLGDRSPLYGYTF. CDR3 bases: TGTGCCAGCAGCTTGGGCGACAGGTCTCCCCTCTATGGCTACACCTTC.

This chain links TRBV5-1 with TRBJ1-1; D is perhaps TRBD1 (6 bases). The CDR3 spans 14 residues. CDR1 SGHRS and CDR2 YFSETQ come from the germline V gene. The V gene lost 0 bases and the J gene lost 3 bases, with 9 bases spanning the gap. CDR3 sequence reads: CASSLVRGDTEAFF. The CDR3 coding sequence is TGCGCCAGCAGCTTGGTCAGGGGAGACACTGAAGCTTTCTTT.

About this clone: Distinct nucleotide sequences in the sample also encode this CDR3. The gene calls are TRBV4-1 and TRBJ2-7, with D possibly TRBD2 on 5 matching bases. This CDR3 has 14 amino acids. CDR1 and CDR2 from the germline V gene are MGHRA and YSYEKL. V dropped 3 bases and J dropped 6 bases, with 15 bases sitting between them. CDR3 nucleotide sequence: TGCGCCAGCAGCCAGGGAGTGAGCGCCGGCGAGCAGTACTTC. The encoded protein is CASSQGVSAGEQYF.

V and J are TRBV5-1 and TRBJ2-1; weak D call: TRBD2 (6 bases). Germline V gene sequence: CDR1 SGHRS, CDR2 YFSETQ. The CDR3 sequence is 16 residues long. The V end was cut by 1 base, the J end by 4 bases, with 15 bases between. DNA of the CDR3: TGCGCCAGCAGCTTGAATATCGGGACTGGGTACAATGAGCAGTTCTTC. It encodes CASSLNIGTGYNEQFF.

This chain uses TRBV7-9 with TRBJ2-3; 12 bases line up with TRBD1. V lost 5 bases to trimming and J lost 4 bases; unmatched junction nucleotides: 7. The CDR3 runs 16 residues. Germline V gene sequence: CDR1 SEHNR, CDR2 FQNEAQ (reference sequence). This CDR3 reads CASSPGTGGEADTQYF. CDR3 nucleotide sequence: TGTGCCAGCAGCCCCGGGACAGGGGGCGAGGCAGATACGCAGTATTTT. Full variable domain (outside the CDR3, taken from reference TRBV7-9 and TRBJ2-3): DTGVSQNPRHKITKRGQNVTFRCDPISEHNRLYWYRQTLGQGPEFLTYFQNEAQLEKSRLLSDRFSAERPKGSFSTLEIQRTEQGDSAMYLCASSPGTGGEADTQYFGPGTRLTVL.

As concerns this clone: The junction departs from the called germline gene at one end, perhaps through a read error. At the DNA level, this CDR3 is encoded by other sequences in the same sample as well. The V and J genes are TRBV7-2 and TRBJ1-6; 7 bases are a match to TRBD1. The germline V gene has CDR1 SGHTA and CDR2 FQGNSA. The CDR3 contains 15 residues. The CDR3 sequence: CASSLSGQTNSPLHF. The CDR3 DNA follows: TGTGCCAGCAGCTTATCGGGACAGACTAATTCCCCCCTCCACTTT.

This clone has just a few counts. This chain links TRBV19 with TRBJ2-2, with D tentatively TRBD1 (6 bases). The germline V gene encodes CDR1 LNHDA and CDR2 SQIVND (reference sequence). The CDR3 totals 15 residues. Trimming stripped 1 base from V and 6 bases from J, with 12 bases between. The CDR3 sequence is CASSIGQARAGELFF. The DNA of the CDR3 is TGTGCCAGTAGTATAGGACAGGCTCGCGCCGGGGAGCTGTTTTTT.

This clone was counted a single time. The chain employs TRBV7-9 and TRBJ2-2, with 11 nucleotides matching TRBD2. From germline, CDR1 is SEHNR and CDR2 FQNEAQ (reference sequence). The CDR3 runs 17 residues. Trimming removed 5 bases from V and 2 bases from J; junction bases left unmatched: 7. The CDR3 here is CASSRRGTSGNTGELFF. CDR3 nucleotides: TGTGCCAGCAGCCGAAGAGGGACTAGCGGTAACACCGGGGAGCTGTTTTTT.